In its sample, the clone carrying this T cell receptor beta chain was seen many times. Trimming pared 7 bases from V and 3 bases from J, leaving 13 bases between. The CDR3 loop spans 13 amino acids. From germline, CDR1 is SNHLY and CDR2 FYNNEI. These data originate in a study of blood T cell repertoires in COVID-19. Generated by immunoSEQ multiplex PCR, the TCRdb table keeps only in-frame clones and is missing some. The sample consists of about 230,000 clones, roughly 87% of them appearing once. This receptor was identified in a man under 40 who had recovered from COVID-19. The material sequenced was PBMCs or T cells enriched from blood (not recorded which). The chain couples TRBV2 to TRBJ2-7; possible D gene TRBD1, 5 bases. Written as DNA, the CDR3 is TGTGCCAGCACCGAGCCCGACAGCTACGAGCAGTACTTC. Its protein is CASTEPDSYEQYF.